The TCR beta chain described here comes from a study of shared clonotypes between healthy human individuals. In the authors' methods: There were no quality scores in the junction-only immunoSEQ sequences, so filtering differed. Here immunoSEQ multiplex PCR was the method, and the copy in TCRdb shows in-frame clones only, minus some. V, J and clone size are those of that table, while D and trimming were read from the DNA. This sample carries approximately 1,500,000 clones, under 99% of them seen once, and the ten largest clones take roughly 0.4%. V was pared by 6 bases and J by 1 base, with 14 bases between. CDR3 length: 15 residues. Germline-derived CDR1 and CDR2 are SEHNR and FQNEAQ (reference sequence). General study points: Having only a few donors restricted how much genetic and exposure-history diversity was captured.

As to this clone: Its matching antigen is unknown.

The rearrangement links TRBV7-9 to TRBJ2-3, with D perhaps matching TRBD1 (5 bases). This TCR derives from a man aged 25-45 years in good health. Sequenced material: naive CD4+ T cells sorted from blood. Indicated subset: CD45RA+ positively selected. CDR3 DNA sequence: TGTGCCAGCAGGGCTACAGGTCAACGCACAGATACGCAGTATTTT. Translated, it gives CASRATGQRTDTQYF.